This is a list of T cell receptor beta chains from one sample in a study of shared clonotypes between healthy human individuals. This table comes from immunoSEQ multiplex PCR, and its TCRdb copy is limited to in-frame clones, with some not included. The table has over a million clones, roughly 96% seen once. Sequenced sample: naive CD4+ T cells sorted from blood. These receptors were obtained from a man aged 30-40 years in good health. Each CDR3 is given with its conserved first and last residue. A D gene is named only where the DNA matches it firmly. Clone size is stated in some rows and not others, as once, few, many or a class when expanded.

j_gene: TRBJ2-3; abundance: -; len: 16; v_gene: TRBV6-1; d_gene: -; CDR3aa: CASSEWGGATGNTQYF; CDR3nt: TGTGCCAGCAGTGAGTGGGGGGGGGCGACGGGCAATACGCAGTATTTT
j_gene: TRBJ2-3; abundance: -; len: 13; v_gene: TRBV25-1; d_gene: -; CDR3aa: CASNTGVPDTQYF; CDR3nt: TGTGCCAGCAATACGGGAGTCCCAGATACGCAGTATTTT
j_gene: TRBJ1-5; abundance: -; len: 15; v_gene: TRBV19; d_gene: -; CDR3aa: CASSIDGAGNQPQHF; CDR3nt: TGTGCCAGTAGTATAGATGGGGCGGGCAATCAGCCCCAGCATTTT
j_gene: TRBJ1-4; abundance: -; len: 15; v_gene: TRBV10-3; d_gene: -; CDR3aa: CAISKNREVNEKLFF; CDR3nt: TGTGCCATCAGTAAGAACAGGGAAGTTAATGAAAAACTGTTTTTT
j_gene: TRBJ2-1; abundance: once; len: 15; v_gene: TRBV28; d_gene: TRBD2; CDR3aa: CASVVAGGPQNEQFF; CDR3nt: TGTGCCAGTGTGGTAGCGGGAGGGCCTCAGAATGAGCAGTTCTTC
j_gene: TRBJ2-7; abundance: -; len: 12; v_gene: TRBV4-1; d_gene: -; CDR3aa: CASSQVRVEQYF; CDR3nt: TGCGCCAGCAGCCAAGTTAGGGTCGAGCAGTACTTC
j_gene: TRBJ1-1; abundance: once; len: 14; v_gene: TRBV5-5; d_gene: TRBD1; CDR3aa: CASSRGQGNTEAFF; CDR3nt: TGTGCCAGCAGCAGGGGACAGGGGAACACTGAAGCTTTCTTT
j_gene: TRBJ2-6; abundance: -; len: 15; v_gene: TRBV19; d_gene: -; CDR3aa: CASSIVASGANVLTF; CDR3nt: TGTGCCAGTAGTATCGTGGCCTCTGGGGCCAACGTCCTGACTTTC
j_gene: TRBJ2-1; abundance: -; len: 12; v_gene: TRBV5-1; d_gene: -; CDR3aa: CASSLEGNEQFF; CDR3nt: TGCGCCAGCAGCTTGGAGGGTAATGAGCAGTTCTTC
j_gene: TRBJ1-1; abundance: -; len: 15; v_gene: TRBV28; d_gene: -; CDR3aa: CASRSSRVWGTEAFF; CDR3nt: TGTGCCAGCAGATCTTCCAGGGTGTGGGGCACTGAAGCTTTCTTT
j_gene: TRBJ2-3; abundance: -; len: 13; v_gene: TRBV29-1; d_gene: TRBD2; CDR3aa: CSVGLAGADTQYF; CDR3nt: TGCAGCGTTGGGCTAGCGGGAGCCGATACGCAGTATTTT
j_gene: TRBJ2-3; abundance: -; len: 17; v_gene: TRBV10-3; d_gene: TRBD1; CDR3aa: CAISRAQGSASTDTQYF; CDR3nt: TGTGCCATCAGTAGAGCACAGGGGAGCGCTAGCACAGATACGCAGTATTTT
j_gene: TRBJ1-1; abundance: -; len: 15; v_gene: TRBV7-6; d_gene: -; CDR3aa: CASSPRPGGLTEAFF; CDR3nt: TGTGCCAGCAGCCCACGACCTGGGGGGCTGACTGAAGCTTTCTTT
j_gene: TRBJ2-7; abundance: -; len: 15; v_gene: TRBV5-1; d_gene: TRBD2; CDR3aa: CASSGGLASSYEQYF; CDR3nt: TGCGCCAGCAGCGGAGGACTAGCTAGCTCCTACGAGCAGTACTTC
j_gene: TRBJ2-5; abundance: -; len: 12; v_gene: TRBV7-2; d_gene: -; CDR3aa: CASSQRRETQYF; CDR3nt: TGTGCCAGCAGCCAGAGGCGGGAGACCCAGTACTTC
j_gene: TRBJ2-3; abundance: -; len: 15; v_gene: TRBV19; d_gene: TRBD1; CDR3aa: CASSLTGLARDTQYF; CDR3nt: TGTGCCAGTAGCCTGACAGGGCTGGCCAGAGATACGCAGTATTTT
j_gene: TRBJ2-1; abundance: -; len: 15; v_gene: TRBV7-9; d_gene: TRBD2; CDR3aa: CASSRIAGDDNEQFF; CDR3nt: TGTGCCAGCAGCCGGATAGCGGGAGATGACAATGAGCAGTTCTTC
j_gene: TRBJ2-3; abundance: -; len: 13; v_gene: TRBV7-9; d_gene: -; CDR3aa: CASSLSFRDTQYF; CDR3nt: TGTGCCAGCAGCTTAAGTTTTAGAGATACGCAGTATTTT
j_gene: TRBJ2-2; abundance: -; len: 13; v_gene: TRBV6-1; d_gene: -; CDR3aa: CASSEVPTGELFF; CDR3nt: TGTGCCAGCAGTGAAGTGCCCACCGGGGAGCTGTTTTTT
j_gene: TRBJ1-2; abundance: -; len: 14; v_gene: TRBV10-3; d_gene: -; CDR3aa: CAINPGPANYGYTF; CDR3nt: TGTGCCATCAACCCGGGTCCCGCTAACTATGGCTACACCTTC
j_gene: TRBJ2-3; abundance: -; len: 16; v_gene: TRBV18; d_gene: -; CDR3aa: CASSHFSRSSTDTQYF; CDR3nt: TGTGCCAGCTCACACTTTTCACGGAGTAGCACAGATACGCAGTATTTT
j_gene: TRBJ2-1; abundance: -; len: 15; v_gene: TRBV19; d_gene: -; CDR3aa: CASSMRPFSYNEQFF; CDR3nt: TGTGCCAGTAGTATGAGGCCCTTCTCCTACAATGAGCAGTTCTTC
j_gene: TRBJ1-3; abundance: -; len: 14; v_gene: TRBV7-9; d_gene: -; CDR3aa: CASTQVNSGNTIYF; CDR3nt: TGTGCCAGCACCCAAGTCAACTCTGGAAACACCATATATTTT
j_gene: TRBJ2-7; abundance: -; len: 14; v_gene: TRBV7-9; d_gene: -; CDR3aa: CASWAQGTSYEQYF; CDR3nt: TGTGCCAGTTGGGCCCAGGGAACTTCCTACGAGCAGTACTTC
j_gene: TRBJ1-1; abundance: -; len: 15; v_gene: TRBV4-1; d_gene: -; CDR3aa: CASGPPLGAETEAFF; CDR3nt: TGCGCCAGCGGACCACCCTTGGGAGCCGAGACTGAAGCTTTCTTT
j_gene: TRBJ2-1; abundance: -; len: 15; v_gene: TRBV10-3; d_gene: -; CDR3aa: CAISTGMVGYNEQFF; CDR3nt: TGTGCCATCAGCACGGGTATGGTTGGTTACAATGAGCAGTTCTTC
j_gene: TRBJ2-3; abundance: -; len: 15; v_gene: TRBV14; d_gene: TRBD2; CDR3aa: CASSQASGNTDTQYF; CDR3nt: TGTGCCAGCAGCCAAGCTAGCGGAAACACAGATACGCAGTATTTT
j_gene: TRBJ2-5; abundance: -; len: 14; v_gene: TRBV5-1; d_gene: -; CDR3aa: CASSLAGSSETQYF; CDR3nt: TGCGCCAGCAGCTTAGCCGGTTCTTCAGAGACCCAGTACTTC
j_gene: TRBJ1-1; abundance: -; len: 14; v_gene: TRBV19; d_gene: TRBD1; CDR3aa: CASVTGEATTEAFF; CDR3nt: TGTGCCAGTGTTACAGGGGAGGCGACCACTGAAGCTTTCTTT
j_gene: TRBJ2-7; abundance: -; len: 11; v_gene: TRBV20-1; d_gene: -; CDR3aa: CSAYPGWEQYF; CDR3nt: TGCAGTGCTTACCCGGGATGGGAGCAGTACTTC
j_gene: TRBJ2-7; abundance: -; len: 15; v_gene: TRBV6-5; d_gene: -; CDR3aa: CASSYMDPSLSEQYF; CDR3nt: TGTGCCAGCAGTTATATGGACCCCTCGTTGTCCGAGCAGTACTTC
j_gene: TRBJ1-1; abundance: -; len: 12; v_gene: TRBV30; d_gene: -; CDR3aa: CAWTYGRTEAFF; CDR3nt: TGTGCCTGGACGTACGGACGGACTGAAGCTTTCTTT
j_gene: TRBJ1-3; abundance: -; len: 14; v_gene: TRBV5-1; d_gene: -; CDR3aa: CASSFSGRGNTIYF; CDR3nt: TGCGCCAGCAGCTTCTCGGGGCGCGGAAACACCATATATTTT
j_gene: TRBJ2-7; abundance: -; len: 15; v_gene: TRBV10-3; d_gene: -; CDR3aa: CAISGSLYGSYEQYF; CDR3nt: TGTGCCATCAGTGGGTCATTGTATGGGTCCTACGAGCAGTACTTC
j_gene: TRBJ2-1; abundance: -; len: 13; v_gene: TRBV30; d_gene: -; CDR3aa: CAWGQGGFDEQFF; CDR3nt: TGTGCCTGGGGACAGGGAGGGTTTGATGAGCAGTTCTTC
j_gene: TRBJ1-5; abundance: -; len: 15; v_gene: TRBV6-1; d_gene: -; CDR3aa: CASSEWDVGNQPQHF; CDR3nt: TGTGCCAGCAGTGAATGGGATGTTGGTAATCAGCCCCAGCATTTT
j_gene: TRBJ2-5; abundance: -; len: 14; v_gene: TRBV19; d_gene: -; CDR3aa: CASSILQGTGTQYF; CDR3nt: TGTGCCAGTAGTATACTACAGGGGACTGGGACCCAGTACTTC
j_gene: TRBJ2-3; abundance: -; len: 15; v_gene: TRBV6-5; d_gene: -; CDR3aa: CASSYARPSTDTQYF; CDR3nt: TGTGCCAGCAGTTACGCTAGGCCGAGCACAGATACGCAGTATTTT
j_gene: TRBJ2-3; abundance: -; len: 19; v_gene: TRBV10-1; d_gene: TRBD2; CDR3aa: CASSESWGGGRASTDTQYF; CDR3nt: TGCGCCAGCAGTGAGTCTTGGGGCGGCGGGAGGGCGAGCACAGATACGCAGTATTTT
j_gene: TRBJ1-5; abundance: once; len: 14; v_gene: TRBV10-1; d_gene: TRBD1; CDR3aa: CASSEGQVGQPQHF; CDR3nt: TGCGCCAGCAGTGAAGGACAGGTTGGTCAGCCCCAGCATTTT
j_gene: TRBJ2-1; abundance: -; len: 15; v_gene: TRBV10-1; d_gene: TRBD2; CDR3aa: CASRASGRPGNEQFF; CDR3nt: TGCGCCAGCAGAGCTAGCGGGAGGCCAGGGAATGAGCAGTTCTTC
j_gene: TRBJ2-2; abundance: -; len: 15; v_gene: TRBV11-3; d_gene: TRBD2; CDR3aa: CASSRTPAGDGELFF; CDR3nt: TGTGCCAGCAGCCGAACACCAGCGGGAGACGGGGAGCTGTTTTTT
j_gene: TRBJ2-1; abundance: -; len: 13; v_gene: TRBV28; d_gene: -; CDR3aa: CASSFLDRNEQFF; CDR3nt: TGTGCCAGCAGTTTCCTAGACAGGAATGAGCAGTTCTTC
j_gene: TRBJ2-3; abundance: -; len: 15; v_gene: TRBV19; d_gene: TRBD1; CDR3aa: CASSAGTGSADTQYF; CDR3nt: TGTGCCAGTAGTGCCGGGACAGGGAGTGCAGATACGCAGTATTTT
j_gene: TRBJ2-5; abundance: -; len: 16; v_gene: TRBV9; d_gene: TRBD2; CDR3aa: CASSGTSGRALETQYF; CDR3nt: TGTGCCAGCAGCGGGACTAGCGGGAGGGCCCTGGAGACCCAGTACTTC
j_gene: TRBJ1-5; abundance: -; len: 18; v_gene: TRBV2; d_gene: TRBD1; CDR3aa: CASSEALLGQGVSGGQHF; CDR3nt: TGTGCCAGCAGTGAAGCGCTTCTGGGACAGGGGGTCTCTGGGGGCCAGCATTTT
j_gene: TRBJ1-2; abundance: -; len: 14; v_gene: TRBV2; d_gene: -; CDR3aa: CASSVHSVNYGYTF; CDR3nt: TGTGCCAGCAGTGTGCACAGCGTTAACTATGGCTACACCTTC
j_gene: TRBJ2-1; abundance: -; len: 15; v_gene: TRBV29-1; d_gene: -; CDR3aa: CSTPGTLSSYNEQFF; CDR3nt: TGCAGCACCCCCGGGACTTTAAGCTCCTACAATGAGCAGTTCTTC
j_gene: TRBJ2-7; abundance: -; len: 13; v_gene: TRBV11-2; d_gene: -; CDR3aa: CASSRTQKFEQYF; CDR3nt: TGTGCCAGCAGCCGCACACAGAAATTCGAGCAGTACTTC
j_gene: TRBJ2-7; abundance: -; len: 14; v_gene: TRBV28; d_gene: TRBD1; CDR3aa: CASRRQGRTYEQYF; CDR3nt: TGTGCCAGCAGACGACAGGGACGAACCTACGAGCAGTACTTC
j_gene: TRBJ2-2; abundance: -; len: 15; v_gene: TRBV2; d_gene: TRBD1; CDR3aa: CASREDRVGTGELFF; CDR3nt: TGTGCCAGCAGAGAGGACAGGGTGGGCACCGGGGAGCTGTTTTTT
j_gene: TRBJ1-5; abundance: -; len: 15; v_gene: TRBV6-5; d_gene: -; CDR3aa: CASSPQGRRNQPQHF; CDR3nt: TGTGCCAGCAGTCCCCAGGGGAGACGCAATCAGCCCCAGCATTTT
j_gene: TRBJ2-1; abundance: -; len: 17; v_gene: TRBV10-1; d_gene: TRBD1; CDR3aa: CASSGSGLGQGMNEQFF; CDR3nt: TGCGCCAGCAGTGGGAGCGGTCTAGGACAGGGGATGAATGAGCAGTTCTTC
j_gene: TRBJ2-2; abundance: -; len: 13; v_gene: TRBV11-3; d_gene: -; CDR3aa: CASSLVVTGELFF; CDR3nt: TGTGCCAGCAGCCTGGTGGTGACCGGGGAGCTGTTTTTT
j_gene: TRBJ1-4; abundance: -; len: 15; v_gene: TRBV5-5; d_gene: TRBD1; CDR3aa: CASSQTGLANEKLFF; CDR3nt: TGTGCCAGCAGCCAGACAGGGTTGGCTAATGAAAAACTGTTTTTT